Shown below are 29 T cell receptor beta chains from a single sample sequenced in a study of cytomegalovirus exposure and HLA in healthy donors. PCR was performed using 60 Vbeta and 13 Jbeta primers. Clones were read by immunoSEQ multiplex PCR, and TCRdb kept only the in-frame ones, dropping some. The data contain around 100,000 clones, 75% to 85% of them seen just once; the ten biggest clones take up around a tenth. The specimen sequenced was PBMCs. Receptors originate from a woman between 18 and 29 years old in good health and CMV-seropositive.

This clone was seen once. The chain uses TRBV7-2 and TRBJ2-3; D is perhaps TRBD1 (6 bases). In germline, CDR1 is SGHTA, CDR2 FQGNSA. This CDR3 has 15 residues. Between the trimmed V and J ends, which lost 3 bases and 3 bases, there was a span of 13 bases. In DNA, the CDR3 is TGTGCCAGCAGCTTCTGGCAGGGGTTGACAGATACGCAGTATTTT. Protein: CASSFWQGLTDTQYF.

The V call is TRBV6-5, the J call TRBJ1-3; possible D gene TRBD1, 6 bases. Per germline, CDR1 MNHEY and CDR2 SVGAGI. Trimming removed 4 bases from V and 1 base from J, with 14 bases in between. There are 16 residues in the CDR3. CDR3 amino acids: CASSLSGALSGNTIYF. The CDR3 DNA follows: TGTGCCAGCAGTTTGTCAGGGGCCCTATCTGGAAACACCATATATTTT.

V usage is TRBV4-2 and J usage is TRBJ2-1; D possibly corresponds to TRBD2 (6 bases). CDR3 size: 14 residues. Germline CDR1 and CDR2: LGHNA and YNFKEQ. V was cut by 1 base and J by 6 bases, with 10 bases left in between. CDR3 nucleotide sequence: TGTGCCAGCAGCCAAGTGACTAGTTTCAATGAGCAGTTCTTC. It is translated as CASSQVTSFNEQFF.

This clone has a single count. This sequence joins TRBV29-1 and TRBJ2-7; TRBD1 agrees at 7 bases. The CDR3 runs to 13 residues. Trimming took 8 bases from V and 1 from J; bases not matched to a gene: 8. In germline, CDR1 is SQVTM, CDR2 ANQGSEA. The CDR3 sequence: CSIRGDSSYEQYF. The CDR3 DNA reads as TGCAGCATTCGTGGGGACAGTTCCTACGAGCAGTACTTC.

The chain combines TRBV11-3 with TRBJ2-1, with 9 bases lining up with TRBD1. Germline V gene lookup returns CDR1 SGHNT and CDR2 YENEEA. This CDR3 spans 15 amino acids. V was pared by 5 bases and J by 2 bases, with 4 bases of the junction left unmatched. The CDR3 is CASSQGQGPYNEQFF. CDR3 nucleotides: TGTGCCAGCAGCCAGGGACAGGGCCCCTACAATGAGCAGTTCTTC.

A few counts support this clone. This chain uses TRBV9 with TRBJ1-5, with a possible D match to TRBD1 (5 bases). V gave up 0 bases and J gave up 5 bases, with 9 bases separating them. Germline values: CDR1 SGDLS, CDR2 YYNGEE. This CDR3 region has 14 residues. DNA for the CDR3: TGTGCCAGCAGCGTAGGGGGAGGGGATCAGCCCCAGCATTTT. Translation gives CASSVGGGDQPQHF.

A single count supports this clone. The genes are TRBV4-3 and TRBJ1-4, with 10 bases fitting TRBD1. CDR3 length equals 20 residues. V was clipped by 0 bases and J by 3 bases; unmatched bases: 13. CDR1 is LGHNA and CDR2 is YSLEER in the germline V gene. The CDR3 bases are TGCGCCAGCAGCCAAGATTTACCCGACAGGGGGCGCCGGGCTAATGAAAAACTGTTTTTT. Its protein is CASSQDLPDRGRRANEKLFF.

V and J are TRBV6-1 and TRBJ2-1, with a weak D call TRBD2 (6 bases). Germline loops: CDR1 MNHNS, CDR2 SASEGT. The CDR3 length is 18 residues. The germline V and J ends were trimmed by 2 bases and 0 bases, with 17 bases remaining between them. The CDR3 loop is CASSEYWGSGDSYNEQFF. The CDR3 nucleotides read TGTGCCAGCAGTGAATATTGGGGTAGCGGAGACTCCTACAATGAGCAGTTCTTC.

The chain uses TRBV27 and TRBJ2-1; no reliable D call. Germline CDR1 MNHEY, CDR2 SMNVEV (reference sequence). V was clipped by 3 bases and J by 2 bases, with 14 bases between them. The CDR3 is made up of 16 amino acids. The CDR3 DNA reads TGTGCCAGCAGTTTTACCGCGGAGAGGCCCTACAATGAGCAGTTCTTC. Protein sequence: CASSFTAERPYNEQFF.

The genes are TRBV30 and TRBJ1-5, with TRBD1 as a possible D gene (6 bases). The CDR3 consists of 13 residues. V was pared by 2 bases and J by 6 bases, with 11 bases between. Germline V lookup: CDR1 GTSNPN, CDR2 SVGIG (reference sequence). CDR3: CAWSSQGGQPQHF. The CDR3 DNA reads TGTGCCTGGAGTTCACAGGGCGGTCAGCCCCAGCATTTT.

J is TRBJ2-7 and V is TRBV7-9; D gene ambiguous. This CDR3 has 15 residues. V dropped 5 bases and J dropped 0 bases, with 14 bases sitting between them. Germline loops: CDR1 SEHNR, CDR2 FQNEAQ (reference sequence). CDR3 sequence reads: CASSGGVLDSYEQYF. The CDR3 DNA sequence: TGTGCCAGCAGCGGCGGTGTCCTCGACTCCTACGAGCAGTACTTC.

This clone was seen a single time. The rearrangement links TRBV11-1 to TRBJ2-6; TRBD1 agrees at 10 bases. The CDR3 loop spans 17 amino acids. The germline gives CDR1 SGHAT, CDR2 FQDESV (reference sequence). J lost 2 bases, V lost 5 bases, and 6 bases had no gene match. The CDR3, as DNA: TGTGCCAGCAGCCCTGGACAGGGGGTACCTGGGGCCAACGTCCTGACTTTC. It yields the protein CASSPGQGVPGANVLTF.

This clone turned up a few times. The rearrangement uses TRBV18 and TRBJ2-7, with 10 nucleotides matching TRBD1. This CDR3 contains 15 residues. Germline V gene lookup returns CDR1 KGHSH and CDR2 LQKENI. Unmatched junction bases numbered 6, after V lost 3 bases and J lost 4 bases. The CDR3 region has the DNA TGTGCCAGCTCACCGCCGGGACAGGGGCTTTACGAGCAGTACTTC. It encodes CASSPPGQGLYEQYF.

The CDR3 DNA reads as TGTGCCAGCAGCTTCCCGGGACAGGGAACCTACGAGCAGTACTTC. Translating it yields CASSFPGQGTYEQYF. J is TRBJ2-7 and V is TRBV11-2; 9 nucleotides agree with TRBD1. The V and J ends lost 3 bases and 2 bases, in that order; junction bases with no gene match: 5. The germline V gene has CDR1 SGHAT and CDR2 FQNNGV. The CDR3 runs to 15 residues. Supplemented by reference TRBV11-2 and TRBJ2-7, the full variable domain reads EAGVAQSPRYKIIEKRQSVAFWCNPISGHATLYWYQQILGQGPKLLIQFQNNGVVDDSQLPKDRFSAERLKGVDSTLKIQPAKLEDSAVYLCASSFPGQGTYEQYFGPGTRLTVT.

The rearrangement joins TRBV30 to TRBJ2-7; TRBD2 matches at 10 bases. Germline values: CDR1 GTSNPN, CDR2 SVGIG (reference sequence). The CDR3 has 17 residues. The V segment lost 4 bases and the J segment 4 bases; nucleotides outside the gene matches: 16. The CDR3: CAWNLHPSGRATYEQYF. The DNA of the CDR3 is TGTGCCTGGAACCTTCACCCCAGCGGGAGGGCCACTTACGAGCAGTACTTC.

V usage is TRBV10-3 and J usage is TRBJ2-1, with 7 bases aligning to TRBD1. The V and J ends lost 5 bases and 0 bases, in that order; junction bases with no gene match: 7. Looked up from germline, CDR1 is ENHRY and CDR2 is SYGVKD. CDR3 length equals 16 residues. The CDR3 reads CAISTRQGSSYNEQFF. The CDR3, as DNA: TGTGCCATCAGTACTCGACAGGGAAGCTCCTACAATGAGCAGTTCTTC.

This chain joins TRBV28 and TRBJ2-1, with 12 positions matching TRBD2. The CDR3 has 15 amino acids. CDR1 is MDHEN and CDR2 is SYDVKM in the germline V gene. Trimming cost V 7 bases and J 3 bases; bases outside gene matches: 4. The DNA of the CDR3 is TGTGCCAGCACTCGACTAGCGGGAGTCTACAATGAGCAGTTCTTC. Its protein is CASTRLAGVYNEQFF.

V gene TRBV11-3 combines with J gene TRBJ2-2; D is unclear. Looked up from germline, CDR1 is SGHNT and CDR2 is YENEEA. This CDR3 region has 13 residues. The V gene lost 4 bases and the J gene lost 5 bases, with 8 bases spanning the gap. CDR3 sequence (DNA): TGTGCCAGCAGCTCCTATCGTACCGGGGAGCTGTTTTTT. Encoded protein: CASSSYRTGELFF.

The V gene is TRBV4-3, the J gene TRBJ2-5; D is ambiguous. Between the trimmed V and J ends, which lost 3 bases and 5 bases, there was a span of 13 bases. CDR3 length: 14 residues. CDR1 and CDR2 from the germline V gene are LGHNA and YSLEER. The chain's CDR3 is CASSHRVSSETQYF. As DNA, the CDR3 is TGCGCCAGCAGCCACCGGGTGAGTTCGGAGACCCAGTACTTC.

V is TRBV30 and J is TRBJ1-1; D not resolved. CDR3 size: 11 residues. The V end lost 6 bases, the J end lost 2 bases, and 7 bases lay between the germline ends. Germline-derived CDR1 and CDR2 are GTSNPN and SVGIG (reference sequence). CDR3 in DNA: TGTGCCTGTCAGTACAACACTGAAGCTTTCTTT. Protein sequence: CACQYNTEAFF.

This chain joins TRBV5-8 and TRBJ2-7, with a possible D match to TRBD1 (6 bases). Germline CDR1 reads SGHTS; CDR2 reads YDEGEE. The CDR3 extends over 14 amino acids. The germline V and J ends were trimmed by 5 bases and 0 bases, with 12 bases remaining between them. In DNA, the CDR3 is TGTGCCAGCAGATCACGCAGGGGCTCCTACGAGCAGTACTTC. This gives the protein CASRSRRGSYEQYF.

The V gene is TRBV29-1, the J gene TRBJ1-1; TRBD1 is a possible D gene (5 bases). The germline V gene encodes CDR1 SQVTM and CDR2 ANQGSEA. The CDR3 has 14 amino acids. V shed 4 bases and J shed 0 bases, with 12 bases lying between them. CDR3 in amino acids: CSVGLGTMNTEAFF. The DNA for the CDR3 is TGCAGCGTTGGCTTGGGGACTATGAACACTGAAGCTTTCTTT.

The chain joins TRBV25-1 to TRBJ2-5; possibly TRBD2 for D (6 bases). Trimming stripped 4 bases from V and 2 bases from J, with 14 bases between. Per the germline V gene, CDR1 is MGHDK and CDR2 is SYGVNS. CDR3 length: 15 residues. The CDR3 is CASSGLVFGQETQYF. As DNA, the CDR3 is TGTGCCAGCAGTGGACTAGTTTTCGGGCAAGAGACCCAGTACTTC.

V usage is TRBV5-6 and J usage is TRBJ1-1, with 7 bases aligning to TRBD1. V dropped 0 bases and J dropped 7; count of bases not matched to a gene: 3. Germline V CDR1 and CDR2: SGHDT, YYEEEE. The CDR3 length is 13 residues. This chain's CDR3 is CASSLEGDSEAFF. For the CDR3, the DNA is TGTGCCAGCAGCTTGGAAGGGGACAGTGAAGCTTTCTTT. The whole variable domain, remainder taken from reference TRBV5-6 and TRBJ1-1, is DAGVTQSPTHLIKTRGQQVTLRCSPKSGHDTVSWYQQALGQGPQFIFQYYEEEERQRGNFPDRFSGHQFPNYSSELNVNALLLGDSALYLCASSLEGDSEAFFGQGTRLTVV.

The chain couples TRBV7-8 to TRBJ2-1, with no clear D. Germline CDR1 and CDR2: SGHVS and FQNEAQ. The CDR3 has 17 residues. V was clipped by 5 bases and J by 0 bases, with 17 bases between them. The CDR3 reads CASSPLGGESSYNEQFF. CDR3 coding DNA: TGTGCCAGCAGCCCCCTAGGTGGCGAGAGCTCCTACAATGAGCAGTTCTTC.

J is TRBJ1-2 and V is TRBV5-1; D is ambiguous. V was pared by 3 bases and J by 1 base, with 7 bases between. There are 13 residues in the CDR3. Germline-derived CDR1 and CDR2 are SGHRS and YFSETQ. CDR3 amino acids: CASSSPGNYGYTF. CDR3 nucleotides: TGCGCCAGCAGCTCCCCCGGTAACTATGGCTACACCTTC.

The chain couples TRBV19 to TRBJ1-2; the match to TRBD1 covers 12 bases. The germline CDR1 and CDR2 sequences are LNHDA and SQIVND (reference sequence). The junction had 5 bases not matched to a gene; V was cut back by 4 bases and J by 8 bases. The CDR3 is 14 residues long. CDR3 protein: CASSRGQGAQGYTF. CDR3 sequence (DNA): TGTGCCAGTAGTAGGGGACAGGGGGCCCAAGGCTACACCTTC.

The chain recombines TRBV29-1 with TRBJ1-5; D gene uncertain. This CDR3 region has 13 residues. The germline V gene has CDR1 SQVTM and CDR2 ANQGSEA. Trimming took 3 bases from V and 2 from J, leaving 8 bases between them. In DNA form, the CDR3 reads TGCAGCGTTGATGAGGGTGGCAATCAGCCCCAGCATTTT. It encodes CSVDEGGNQPQHF.

V and J are TRBV5-1 and TRBJ1-2; 7 bases are shared with TRBD1. The CDR3 has 16 amino acids. Trimming took 4 bases from V and 3 from J; bases not matched to a gene: 12. CDR1 and CDR2 from the germline V gene are SGHRS and YFSETQ. CDR3 region: CASSQDGQEGYYGYTF. As DNA, the CDR3 is TGCGCCAGCAGCCAGGACGGACAGGAGGGATACTATGGCTACACCTTC.